The 12 T cell receptor beta chains below were found in one sample sequenced in a study of vaccination effects on CD4 cells after COVID-19. The method was immunoSEQ multiplex PCR; TCRdb's version includes in-frame clones alone and lacks a portion of them. The profile shows tens of thousands of clones, under 70% of them singletons. Antigen-specific CD4+ T cells were first expanded with viral peptide pools by the ViraFEST assay and only then sequenced. Culture proceeded for more than nine days, and CD4+ T cells were then isolated. Vaccine recipients, nucleocapsid antibody negative, had no prior SARS-CoV-2 infection. The antigens for these receptors are not known. The input for sequencing was CD4+ T cells from PBMCs cultured with HCoV-OC43 spike peptides, taken before COVID-19 vaccination. As for subset: HCoV-OC43 spike overlapping peptide pool stimulation. Receptors were obtained from a human donor who received a COVID-19 vaccine.

The CDR3 DNA reads TGTGCCAGCAGCCCTACGGGCAGGACTTACCAAGAGACCCAGTACTTC. This translates into CASSPTGRTYQETQYF. The chain has TRBV11-2 and TRBJ2-5, with D tentatively TRBD2 (5 bases). CDR1 is SGHAT, CDR2 FQNNGV, per germline. V shed 5 bases and J shed 0 bases, with 16 bases lying between them. The CDR3 loop spans 16 amino acids.

This clone has just a few counts. The chain carries TRBV19 and TRBJ1-2; 9 bases fit TRBD1. Germline V gene data show CDR1 as LNHDA and CDR2 as SQIVND (reference sequence). V shed 5 bases, J shed 2 bases, and the junction held 6 bases outside the gene matches. The CDR3 covers 15 residues. CDR3 residues: CASSPNGQGNYGYTF. CDR3 sequence (DNA): TGTGCCAGTAGTCCCAACGGACAGGGGAACTATGGCTACACCTTC.

J is TRBJ2-3 and V is TRBV24-1; weak D call: TRBD1 (6 bases). The CDR3 is made up of 18 amino acids. Germline V CDR1 and CDR2: KGHDR, SFDVKD. V lost 5 bases to trimming and J lost 1 base, with 21 bases between them. CDR3 amino acids: CATSGTYGQWRGTDTQYF. DNA for the CDR3: TGTGCCACCAGTGGGACCTATGGACAGTGGCGTGGCACAGATACGCAGTATTTT.

The chain couples TRBV29-1 to TRBJ1-5; 8 bases fit TRBD1. Unmatched junction bases numbered 12, after V lost 7 bases and J lost 4 bases. Germline CDR1 is SQVTM and CDR2 is ANQGSEA. This CDR3 contains 15 residues. The CDR3 DNA follows: TGCAGCGCAACGGGTGGCAGGGGGCCAAATCAGCCCCAGCATTTT. This codes for CSATGGRGPNQPQHF.

The V gene is TRBV30, the J gene TRBJ2-3; 14 bases align to TRBD2. Per the germline V gene, CDR1 is GTSNPN and CDR2 is SVGIG (reference sequence). Trimming at V came to 7 bases and at J to 6 bases, leaving 3 bases not matched to a gene. This CDR3 has 13 residues. The CDR3 DNA is TGTGCCTCGACTAGCGGGGGGGCGGATACGCAGTATTTT. This gives the protein CASTSGGADTQYF.

Points on this clone: An end of the junction differs from the germline gene, which may be a read error. This chain joins TRBV7-7 and TRBJ2-2, with no clear D. The V gene's germline CDR1 is SSHAT and CDR2 FNYEAQ (reference sequence). CDR3 length: 13 residues. The DNA of the CDR3 is TGTGCTAGCAGCTTAGGTGCGGTGGGGGAGCTGTTTTTT. This codes for CASSLGAVGELFF.

V gene TRBV6-1 combines with J gene TRBJ1-5; no firm D call. In germline, CDR1 is MNHNS, CDR2 SASEGT. The V and J ends lost 2 bases and 1 base respectively, with 12 bases between them. The CDR3 spans 16 residues. This chain's CDR3 is CASSELGGLSNQPQHF. CDR3 DNA sequence: TGTGCCAGCAGTGAACTCGGCGGGCTGAGCAATCAGCCCCAGCATTTT.

The genes are TRBV4-1 and TRBJ1-5, with 8 bases lining up with TRBD1. J was trimmed by 6 bases and V by 0 bases; bases with no gene match: 10. CDR1 and CDR2 (germline): MGHRA, YSYEKL. The CDR3 sequence is 17 residues long. The CDR3 DNA follows: TGCGCCAGCAGCCAAGATTTAACCAGGGGGCTCGGTCAGCCCCAGCATTTT. As protein: CASSQDLTRGLGQPQHF.

The chain couples TRBV2 to TRBJ1-2; TRBD1 agrees at 8 bases. The CDR3 sequence is 17 residues long. J lost 1 base, V lost 3 bases, and 10 bases had no gene match. CDR1 and CDR2 from the germline V gene are SNHLY and FYNNEI. DNA for the CDR3: TGTGCCAGCAGTGAGGGGACAGGATCACTTTTTAACTATGGCTACACCTTC. Protein: CASSEGTGSLFNYGYTF.

The rearrangement links TRBV5-4 to TRBJ2-3, with 9 bases fitting TRBD2. Per the germline V gene, CDR1 is SGHNT and CDR2 is YYREEE (reference sequence). V gave up 0 bases and J gave up 1 base; unmatched junction bases: 9. The CDR3 is made up of 18 amino acids. In nucleotides, the CDR3 is TGTGCCAGCAGCTTGGAGATTAGCGGGAGACGGCGCACAGATACGCAGTATTTT. Its protein product is CASSLEISGRRRTDTQYF.

This sequence joins TRBV3-1 (or the pseudogene TRBV3-2) and TRBJ1-6; D is unresolved. The ends were cut back, 4 bases at V and 10 bases at J, with 11 bases in the middle. CDR1 and CDR2 (germline): LGHDT, YNNKEL (reference sequence). CDR3 length: 13 residues. CDR3 region: CASSPGTKSPLHF. CDR3 coding DNA: TGTGCCAGCAGCCCAGGAACTAAATCACCCCTCCACTTT.

This chain joins TRBV7-9 and TRBJ2-3; possibly TRBD2 for D (5 bases). This CDR3 spans 10 amino acids. Germline CDR1 reads SEHNR; CDR2 reads FQNEAQ (reference sequence). V lost 11 bases and J lost 3, with 6 bases in between. CDR3 region: CAGGTDTQYF. CDR3 bases: TGTGCCGGCGGGACAGATACGCAGTATTTT.